Listed below are T cell receptor beta chains from one sample, sequenced in a study of cytomegalovirus exposure and HLA in healthy donors. Libraries were prepared by immunoSEQ multiplex PCR; TCRdb keeps only in-frame clonotypes and omits some of them. Among approximately 150,000 clones listed, roughly 80% were seen once. Sequencing input: PBMCs. The origin of the receptors is a man in his forties in good health and CMV-seropositive. The CDR3 runs from the conserved cysteine through the conserved F or W. A D gene is named only where the DNA matches it firmly.

v_call: TRBV2; j_call: TRBJ2-5; d_call: NA; cdr3_aa: CASSEVNGETQYF
v_call: TRBV28; j_call: TRBJ2-7; d_call: TRBD2; cdr3_aa: CASSPTSGEQYF
v_call: TRBV5-1; j_call: TRBJ2-2; d_call: NA; cdr3_aa: CASSLRGTHTGELFF
v_call: TRBV7-9; j_call: TRBJ2-1; d_call: TRBD2; cdr3_aa: CASSSDGGVGYNEQFF
v_call: TRBV5-1; j_call: TRBJ2-5; d_call: TRBD1; cdr3_aa: CASSSGQGIQETQYF
v_call: TRBV7-9; j_call: TRBJ1-5; d_call: NA; cdr3_aa: CSSSLVGGADQPQHF
v_call: TRBV5-1; j_call: TRBJ2-2; d_call: TRBD2; cdr3_aa: CASSAGGTGELFF
v_call: TRBV19; j_call: TRBJ1-5; d_call: NA; cdr3_aa: CASSITRAVSNQPQHF
v_call: TRBV10-3; j_call: TRBJ2-6; d_call: TRBD1; cdr3_aa: CAISPGTGGSGANVLTF
v_call: TRBV5-6; j_call: TRBJ2-5; d_call: NA; cdr3_aa: CASSLYGSEETQYF
v_call: TRBV18; j_call: TRBJ2-7; d_call: TRBD2; cdr3_aa: CASSLQAGGGEQYF
v_call: TRBV5-1; j_call: TRBJ2-3; d_call: NA; cdr3_aa: CASREAEADTQYF
v_call: TRBV6-6; j_call: TRBJ1-3; d_call: NA; cdr3_aa: CASSRPGVEDTIYF
v_call: TRBV25-1; j_call: NA; d_call: NA; cdr3_aa: CASIPPGLYEQYF
v_call: TRBV11-3; j_call: TRBJ2-3; d_call: TRBD1; cdr3_aa: CASSLPPLGTGATDTQYF
v_call: TRBV2; j_call: TRBJ2-3; d_call: NA; cdr3_aa: CASSVQLGGDTQYF
v_call: TRBV10-3; j_call: TRBJ2-3; d_call: TRBD2; cdr3_aa: CAIRASRSGRGDTQYF
v_call: TRBV28; j_call: TRBJ2-1; d_call: TRBD1; cdr3_aa: CASSQTGTENNEQFF
v_call: TRBV27; j_call: TRBJ2-5; d_call: NA; cdr3_aa: CASSSQGHSETQYF
v_call: TRBV11-2; j_call: TRBJ2-7; d_call: NA; cdr3_aa: CASSPGVYEQYF
v_call: TRBV6-5; j_call: TRBJ2-7; d_call: TRBD2; cdr3_aa: CASTSSSGGWKEQYF
v_call: TRBV11-3; j_call: TRBJ2-3; d_call: TRBD2; cdr3_aa: CASSLGPSGSADTQYF
v_call: TRBV13; j_call: TRBJ2-4; d_call: NA; cdr3_aa: CASSLTAGLENIQYF
v_call: TRBV29-1; j_call: TRBJ1-1; d_call: NA; cdr3_aa: CSVGVLGGNTEAFF
v_call: TRBV4-1; j_call: TRBJ2-7; d_call: NA; cdr3_aa: CASSQGRAGKYEQYF
v_call: TRBV15; j_call: TRBJ1-2; d_call: NA; cdr3_aa: CATSRDITDYGYTF
v_call: TRBV19; j_call: TRBJ1-5; d_call: TRBD1; cdr3_aa: CASRGQGYQPQHF
v_call: TRBV28; j_call: TRBJ2-7; d_call: NA; cdr3_aa: CASSSPGRAVYEQYF
v_call: TRBV28; j_call: TRBJ2-2; d_call: TRBD1; cdr3_aa: CASSWTGGASGELFF
v_call: TRBV30; j_call: TRBJ2-7; d_call: TRBD2; cdr3_aa: CAWRSGRPHEQYF
v_call: TRBV28; j_call: TRBJ2-1; d_call: NA; cdr3_aa: CASSLRGYNEQFF
v_call: TRBV28; j_call: TRBJ2-7; d_call: TRBD1; cdr3_aa: CASRGQGVPYEQYF
v_call: TRBV11-1; j_call: TRBJ2-7; d_call: NA; cdr3_aa: CASSFAGYEQYF
v_call: TRBV15; j_call: TRBJ2-7; d_call: NA; cdr3_aa: CATSRDGLGEQYF
v_call: TRBV5-5; j_call: TRBJ1-1; d_call: TRBD1; cdr3_aa: CASSFSPGTGEKSEAFF
v_call: TRBV6-1; j_call: TRBJ2-4; d_call: TRBD2; cdr3_aa: CASSETWTSGRAKNIQYF
v_call: TRBV6-5; j_call: TRBJ1-1; d_call: TRBD1; cdr3_aa: CASSGDRVQAFF
v_call: TRBV5-4; j_call: TRBJ2-3; d_call: TRBD1; cdr3_aa: CASSSTGGEDTQYF
v_call: TRBV28; j_call: TRBJ2-7; d_call: TRBD2; cdr3_aa: CAGSSGRSYEQYF
v_call: TRBV7-2; j_call: TRBJ2-7; d_call: NA; cdr3_aa: CASSLNRGGGEQYF
v_call: TRBV27; j_call: TRBJ2-7; d_call: TRBD2; cdr3_aa: CASSFWGAGGDYEQYF
v_call: TRBV10-2; j_call: TRBJ1-2; d_call: NA; cdr3_aa: CASSDGGRYGYTF
v_call: TRBV5-4; j_call: TRBJ2-2; d_call: TRBD2; cdr3_aa: CASSPGTSGTGELFF
v_call: TRBV5-1; j_call: TRBJ2-7; d_call: NA; cdr3_aa: CASSLGQRAPQYF
v_call: TRBV5-6; j_call: TRBJ1-1; d_call: NA; cdr3_aa: CASSRGFSFGQDTEAFF
v_call: TRBV30; j_call: TRBJ2-7; d_call: TRBD2; cdr3_aa: CAFTSGRALLSSYEQYF
v_call: TRBV27; j_call: TRBJ1-1; d_call: NA; cdr3_aa: CASSFGGPPMNTEAFF
v_call: TRBV28; j_call: TRBJ2-1; d_call: TRBD2; cdr3_aa: CASSLVPGTSGYNEQFF